Sequencing of this TCR beta chain was carried out in a study of blood T cell repertoires in COVID-19. Study as a whole: The origin of the acute and convalescent COVID-19 samples was the United States, Italy and Spain. Sample material is recorded as cDNA or gDNA derived from T cells, B-cell-depleted T cells, or PBMCs.

Per germline, CDR1 LNHDA and CDR2 SQIVND (reference sequence). The CDR3 is 11 residues long. Trimming took off 6 bases at V and 7 bases at J, with 6 bases between the two ends. Source study methods: The authors estimated nucleated cell counts from reference gene primer amplification. Sequencing was performed with immunoSEQ multiplex PCR; in TCRdb, only in-frame clones are kept and a portion is missing. D and trimming come from the DNA, and the V and J calls and clone size come from that table. The sample records roughly 410,000 clones, 70% to 90% being singletons. Sequences were obtained from peripheral blood. The TCR was taken from a middle-aged man with acute or convalescent COVID-19. The rearrangement links TRBV19 to TRBJ1-4; the D is unclear. The CDR3 coding sequence is TGTGCCAGTAGCCTTAGTGAAAAACTGTTTTTT. As protein: CASSLSEKLFF.